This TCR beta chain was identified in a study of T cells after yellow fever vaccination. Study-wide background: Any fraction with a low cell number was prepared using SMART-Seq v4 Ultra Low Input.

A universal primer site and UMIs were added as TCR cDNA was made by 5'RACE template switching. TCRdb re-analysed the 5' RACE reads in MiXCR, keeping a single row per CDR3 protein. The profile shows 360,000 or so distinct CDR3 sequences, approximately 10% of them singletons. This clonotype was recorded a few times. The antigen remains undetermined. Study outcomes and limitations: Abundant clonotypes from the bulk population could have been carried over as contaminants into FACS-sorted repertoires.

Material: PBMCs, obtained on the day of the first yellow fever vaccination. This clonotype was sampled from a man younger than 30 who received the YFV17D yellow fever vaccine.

CDR3 nucleotide sequence: TGTGCCAGCAGCGGTCGGCCACCCTACAATGAGCAGTTCTTC. This gives the protein CASSGRPPYNEQFF. This chain uses TRBV14 with TRBJ2-1; unclear D gene. This CDR3 comprises 14 residues. Trimming shortened V by 5 bases and J by 2 bases, and 10 bases separated the two germline ends. Germline lookup yields CDR1 SGHDN and CDR2 FVKESK.